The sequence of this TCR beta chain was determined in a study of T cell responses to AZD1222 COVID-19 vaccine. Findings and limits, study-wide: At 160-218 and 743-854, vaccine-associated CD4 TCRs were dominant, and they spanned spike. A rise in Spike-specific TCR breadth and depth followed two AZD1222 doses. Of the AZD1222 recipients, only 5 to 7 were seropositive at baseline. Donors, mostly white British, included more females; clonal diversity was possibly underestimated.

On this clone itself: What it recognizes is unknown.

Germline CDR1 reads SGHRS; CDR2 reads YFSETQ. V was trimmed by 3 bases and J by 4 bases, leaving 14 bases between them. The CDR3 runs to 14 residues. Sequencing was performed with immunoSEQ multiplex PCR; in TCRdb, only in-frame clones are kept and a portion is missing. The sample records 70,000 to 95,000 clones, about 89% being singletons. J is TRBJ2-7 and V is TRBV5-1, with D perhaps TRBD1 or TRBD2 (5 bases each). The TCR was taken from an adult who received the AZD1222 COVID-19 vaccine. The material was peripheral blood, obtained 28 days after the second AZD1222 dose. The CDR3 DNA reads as TGCGCCAGCAGCTCAAGGGACCAAAATTACGAGCAGTACTTC. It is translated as CASSSRDQNYEQYF.